This passage covers 30 T cell receptor beta chains from one sample sequenced in a study of T cells in narcolepsy listed by TCRdb under 2018. The library was prepared using the immunoSEQ multiplex PCR assay. The table was pulled from immuneACCESS by TCRdb, which kept in-frame rearrangements only. Such tables lose some clones; where checked, under half of the loss comes from unresolved V genes, and the rest has no known cause. The sample table records tens of thousands of clones; under 85% of these occur just once. Of the sample, 2.6% falls within the top ten clones. The specimen sequenced was CD45RA- memory CD4+ T cells from PBMCs. What this sample's cell subset or site label stands for: memory T cells sorted ex vivo from peripheral blood. The receptors were sampled from a human donor with narcolepsy.

Of note for this clone: One end of the junction does not line up with germline, which may come from a read error. The same CDR3 is also encoded by other DNA sequences in this sample. V usage is TRBV5-6 and J usage is TRBJ2-5; 8 nucleotides agree with TRBD1. The CDR3 contains 15 residues. CDR1 and CDR2 (germline): SGHDT, YYEEEE. CDR3 loop: CASSLGGRGRETQYF. CDR3 nucleotide sequence: TGCGCCAGCAGCTTAGGTGGCAGGGGGCGAGAGACCCAGTACTTC.

V gene TRBV7-2 combines with J gene TRBJ2-3; TRBD2 matches at 7 bases. The CDR3 contains 14 residues. The V gene end was trimmed by 5 bases and the J gene end by 5 bases; junction bases not matched to a gene: 7. In germline, CDR1 is SGHTA, CDR2 FQGNSA. The CDR3 protein is CASSQTSARDTQYF. The CDR3 DNA sequence: TGTGCCAGCAGCCAAACTAGCGCACGAGATACGCAGTATTTT.

This rearrangement joins TRBV14 to TRBJ1-1; D gene unclear. CDR1 is SGHDN, CDR2 FVKESK, per germline. V was pared by 3 bases and J by 3 bases, with 17 bases between. The CDR3 is 16 amino acids. The CDR3 here is CASSHLRMYGDTEAFF. The CDR3 DNA follows: TGTGCCAGCAGCCACCTCCGGATGTACGGGGACACTGAAGCTTTCTTT.

Only a few counts were recorded for this clone. CDR3 nucleotides: TGTGCCAGCAGCTCAACGGTGGAAGCTTTCTTT. Translated: CASSSTVEAFF. The chain joins TRBV7-9 to TRBJ1-1; no reliable D call. The CDR3 spans 11 residues. Germline V lookup: CDR1 SEHNR, CDR2 FQNEAQ (reference sequence). Trimming took off 4 bases at V and 8 bases at J, with 8 bases between the two ends. Based on the CDR3 plus reference TRBV7-9 and TRBJ1-1, the full variable domain is DTGVSQNPRHKITKRGQNVTFRCDPISEHNRLYWYRQTLGQGPEFLTYFQNEAQLEKSRLLSDRFSAERPKGSFSTLEIQRTEQGDSAMYLCASSSTVEAFFGQGTRLTVV.

This sequence joins TRBV19 and TRBJ2-7; D is possibly TRBD1 or TRBD2 (7 bases each). Trimming stripped 5 bases from V and 5 bases from J, with 22 bases between. The CDR3 runs 16 residues. Per germline, CDR1 LNHDA and CDR2 SQIVND (reference sequence). The DNA of the CDR3 is TGTGCCAGTAGTCCTCGACAGGGAGGGAGAGGGAACGAGCAGTACTTC. It translates to CASSPRQGGRGNEQYF.

The chain has TRBV5-8 and TRBJ2-7, with 8 bases matching TRBD2. Germline lookup yields CDR1 SGHTS and CDR2 YDEGEE. This CDR3 contains 12 residues. With V trimmed by 2 bases and J by 6 bases, 1 base remained unmatched. The CDR3 DNA sequence: TGTGCCAGCAGCTTCGGGGGGGCCGAGCAGTACTTC. It is translated as CASSFGGAEQYF.

The CDR3 nucleotides read TGTGCCAGCAGCTCTCCCGGCCGGAGCAGCGAGCAGTACTTC. Encoded protein: CASSSPGRSSEQYF. V gene TRBV7-6 combines with J gene TRBJ2-7, with unresolved D. Germline lookup yields CDR1 SGHVS and CDR2 FNYEAQ. The CDR3 has 14 residues. Trimming removed 4 bases at V and 6 bases at J, with 16 bases between.

V is TRBV6-5 and J is TRBJ2-1; D remains ambiguous. V lost 0 bases and J lost 5, with 11 bases in between. The germline V gene encodes CDR1 MNHEY and CDR2 SVGAGI. The CDR3 runs 15 residues. CDR3 region: CASSYSNLGNNEQFF. CDR3 coding DNA: TGTGCCAGCAGTTACTCCAATTTGGGAAACAATGAGCAGTTCTTC.

This clone was picked up a small number of times. This chain connects TRBV15 to TRBJ2-6; D tentatively reads TRBD1 or TRBD2 (6 bases each). Trimming cost V 1 base and J 0 bases, with 16 bases left between them. Germline assignment: CDR1 LNHNV and CDR2 YYDKDF (reference sequence). The CDR3 runs to 19 residues. CDR3 residues: CATSRVGAWGASGANVLTF. DNA of the CDR3: TGTGCCACCAGCAGAGTGGGGGCTTGGGGGGCCTCTGGGGCCAACGTCCTGACTTTC.

The J gene is TRBJ1-2, the V gene TRBV5-6, with D perhaps matching TRBD1 (6 bases). The V end was cut by 3 bases, the J end by 6 bases, with 18 bases between. Germline lookup yields CDR1 SGHDT and CDR2 YYEEEE. The CDR3 extends over 15 amino acids. CDR3 loop: CASSSTRRQADGYTF. CDR3 in DNA: TGTGCCAGCAGCTCTACTCGAAGACAGGCAGATGGCTACACCTTC.

This rearrangement joins TRBV27 to TRBJ2-3; 9 bases match TRBD2. Germline V gene sequence: CDR1 MNHEY, CDR2 SMNVEV (reference sequence). Unmatched junction bases numbered 3, after V lost 2 bases and J lost 3 bases. CDR3 length: 15 amino acids. The CDR3 loop is CASSLQRGATDTQYF. DNA for the CDR3: TGTGCCAGCAGTTTACAGCGGGGGGCGACAGATACGCAGTATTTT.

The CDR3 protein is CASSQTGLSTDTQYF. DNA of the CDR3: TGCGCCAGCAGCCAAACTGGACTCTCCACAGATACGCAGTATTTT. V is TRBV4-3 and J is TRBJ2-3; possible D gene TRBD2, 5 bases. The germline V gene encodes CDR1 LGHNA and CDR2 YSLEER. CDR3 length: 15 amino acids. V was pared by 2 bases and J by 2 bases, with 11 bases between.

The chain recombines TRBV28 with TRBJ2-3; 7 nucleotides align to TRBD1. J lost 5 bases, V lost 4 bases, and 6 bases had no gene match. Germline loops: CDR1 MDHEN, CDR2 SYDVKM. The CDR3 totals 14 residues. CDR3 sequence reads: CASSSQGRRDTQYF. Here the CDR3 DNA reads TGTGCCAGCAGTTCACAGGGGCGGAGAGATACGCAGTATTTT.

The V gene is TRBV7-2, the J gene TRBJ2-5; 14 bases fit TRBD2. CDR1 and CDR2 from the germline V gene are SGHTA and FQGNSA. CDR3 length: 17 residues. The J segment lost 4 bases and the V segment lost 4 bases, leaving 8 bases of the junction unmatched. The CDR3 DNA follows: TGTGCCAGCAGCTCAATTGCGGGGACTAGCGGGGGAGAGACCCAGTACTTC. This gives the protein CASSSIAGTSGGETQYF.

The chain recombines TRBV4-1 with TRBJ1-5; a possible D gene is TRBD1 (5 bases). V gave up 4 bases and J gave up 1 base, with 14 bases separating them. CDR1 and CDR2 (germline): MGHRA, YSYEKL. The CDR3 has 16 amino acids. The CDR3 reads CASSRQQGGSNQPQHF. The DNA for the CDR3 is TGCGCCAGCAGCCGCCAGCAGGGAGGAAGCAATCAGCCCCAGCATTTT.

The chain links TRBV5-1 to TRBJ2-7; 7 bases map to TRBD1. The V and J ends lost 0 bases and 3 bases, in that order; junction bases with no gene match: 6. The germline CDR1 and CDR2 sequences are SGHRS and YFSETQ. This CDR3 region has 15 residues. CDR3 amino acids: CASSLDGTANYEQYF. In DNA, the CDR3 is TGCGCCAGCAGCTTGGACGGGACAGCTAACTACGAGCAGTACTTC.

The CDR3 region is CASSIGAGRYGYTF. The CDR3 coding sequence is TGTGCCAGTAGTATAGGGGCAGGGCGCTATGGCTACACCTTC. This chain links TRBV19 with TRBJ1-2, with D perhaps matching TRBD1 (5 bases). Germline CDR1 reads LNHDA; CDR2 reads SQIVND (reference sequence). The length of the CDR3 is 14 residues. The V gene lost 1 base and the J gene lost 4 bases, with 10 bases spanning the gap.

This clone is a singleton in its sample. This chain links TRBV6-1 with TRBJ1-4; D unclear. Between the trimmed V and J ends, which lost 5 bases and 0 bases, there was a span of 7 bases. Germline CDR1 MNHNS, CDR2 SASEGT. The CDR3 has 14 residues. Written as DNA, the CDR3 is TGTGCCAGCAGTCCAAAGGCAACTAATGAAAAACTGTTTTTT. Protein product: CASSPKATNEKLFF.

This chain uses TRBV6-1 with TRBJ1-2; D perhaps matches TRBD1 (5 bases). CDR3 length: 16 amino acids. CDR1 is MNHNS, CDR2 SASEGT, per germline. The ends were cut back, 0 bases at V and 2 bases at J, with 13 bases in the middle. The CDR3 protein is CASSEAGGRRNYGYTF. The CDR3 DNA reads TGTGCCAGCAGTGAAGCGGGGGGACGGAGGAACTATGGCTACACCTTC.

This clone was recorded only once. The V and J genes are TRBV11-2 and TRBJ2-3; no clear D. Trimming left V 1 base short and J 5 bases short, with 4 bases between. The germline V gene has CDR1 SGHAT and CDR2 FQNNGV. The CDR3 has 12 amino acids. CDR3 in amino acids: CASSLAGDTQYF. For the CDR3, the DNA is TGTGCCAGCAGCTTAGCGGGAGATACGCAGTATTTT.

V gene TRBV5-1 combines with J gene TRBJ2-5; D might be TRBD2 (5 bases). Trimming removed 2 bases at V and 3 bases at J, with 20 bases between. The CDR3 contains 17 residues. Per germline, CDR1 SGHRS and CDR2 YFSETQ. In nucleotides, the CDR3 is TGCGCCAGCAGCTTAAGGCCAGGCGGGTCAGAAAAAGAGACCCAGTACTTC. This gives the protein CASSLRPGGSEKETQYF. Using reference TRBV5-1 and TRBJ2-5 for the parts outside the CDR3, the full variable domain is KAGVTQTPRYLIKTRGQQVTLSCSPISGHRSVSWYQQTPGQGLQFLFEYFSETQRNKGNFPGRFSGRQFSNSRSEMNVSTLELGDSALYLCASSLRPGGSEKETQYFGPGTRLLVL.

The rearrangement uses TRBV27 and TRBJ1-1, with D uncertain. V lost 5 bases and J 5 bases, leaving 15 bases between the germline ends. In germline, CDR1 is MNHEY, CDR2 SMNVEV (reference sequence). CDR3 size: 14 residues. In DNA, the CDR3 is TGTGCCAGCAGTCTAAACTACTTCGAGACTGAAGCTTTCTTT. It translates to CASSLNYFETEAFF.

This chain uses TRBV2 with TRBJ1-2; TRBD1 matches at 7 bases. The CDR3 runs 13 residues. Looked up from germline, CDR1 is SNHLY and CDR2 is FYNNEI. J was trimmed by 2 bases and V by 5 bases; bases with no gene match: 2. The CDR3 coding sequence is TGTGCCAGCAGTCTGACAGGGAACTATGGCTACACCTTC. Residues: CASSLTGNYGYTF.

This rearrangement joins TRBV7-2 to TRBJ1-3, with a weak D call TRBD1 (5 bases). V was cut by 4 bases and J by 3 bases, with 16 bases left in between. From germline, CDR1 is SGHTA and CDR2 FQGNSA. This CDR3 spans 16 amino acids. The chain's CDR3 is CASSSRRPGNGNTIYF. The CDR3 nucleotides read TGTGCCAGCAGCTCAAGGAGGCCAGGGAATGGAAACACCATATATTTT.

The V call is TRBV20-1, the J call TRBJ1-3; no reliable D call. This CDR3 has 11 amino acids. Trimming cost V 1 base and J 3 bases, with 1 base left between them. Germline CDR1 DFQATT, CDR2 SNEGSKA (reference sequence). The CDR3 here is CSARVGNTIYF. DNA for the CDR3: TGCAGTGCTAGAGTTGGAAACACCATATATTTT.

This chain links TRBV30 with TRBJ1-4; D is undetermined. V shed 7 bases and J shed 5 bases, with 11 bases lying between them. Per the germline V gene, CDR1 is GTSNPN and CDR2 is SVGIG (reference sequence). CDR3 length: 12 amino acids. CDR3 DNA: TGTGCCTCTACAGTGAACAATGAAAAACTGTTTTTT. It is translated as CASTVNNEKLFF.

CDR3 protein: CASSGRLAGDTDTQYF. The CDR3 DNA is TGTGCCAGCAGCGGCCGACTAGCGGGGGATACAGATACGCAGTATTTT. The rearrangement joins TRBV4-2 to TRBJ2-3; TRBD2 matches 12 bases. Germline CDR1 is LGHNA and CDR2 is YNFKEQ. This CDR3 spans 16 amino acids. Trimming cost V 5 bases and J 3 bases; bases outside gene matches: 6.

The chain carries TRBV12-5 and TRBJ2-1; tentative D call: TRBD2 (7 bases). Germline loops: CDR1 LGHNT, CDR2 FRNRAP. The germline V and J ends were trimmed by 1 base and 3 bases, with 13 bases remaining between them. This CDR3 has 16 amino acids. The CDR3 spells CASGLGGGGYYNEQFF. The CDR3 coding sequence is TGTGCTAGTGGTTTGGGTGGCGGGGGCTACTACAATGAGCAGTTCTTC. The complete variable domain, with remaining parts taken from reference TRBV12-5 and TRBJ2-1, reads DARVTQTPRHKVTEMGQEVTMRCQPILGHNTVFWYRQTMMQGLELLAYFRNRAPLDDSGMPKDRFSAEMPDATLATLKIQPSEPRDSAVYFCASGLGGGGYYNEQFFGPGTRLTVL.

This clone was seen a few times. This chain links TRBV2 with TRBJ1-4; D remains ambiguous. The V end was cut by 5 bases, the J end by 4 bases, with 17 bases between. This CDR3 spans 16 amino acids. The V gene's germline CDR1 is SNHLY and CDR2 FYNNEI. The CDR3 reads CASSRSNLGNNEKLFF. The CDR3 bases are TGTGCCAGCAGTCGGTCAAACCTTGGGAATAATGAAAAACTGTTTTTT.

The table lists this clone with a count of one. The chain carries TRBV5-1 and TRBJ2-7; D possibly corresponds to TRBD2 (5 bases). V gave up 0 bases and J gave up 7 bases, with 11 bases separating them. The CDR3 consists of 13 residues. Germline CDR1 is SGHRS and CDR2 is YFSETQ. CDR3 in amino acids: CASSLERGREQYF. The CDR3 DNA follows: TGCGCCAGCAGCTTGGAACGGGGTAGGGAGCAGTACTTC.